These 19 T cell receptor beta chains share one sample of origin, sequenced in a study of T cell changes during pregnancy in multiple sclerosis. Assay: immunoSEQ multiplex PCR; the TCRdb copy retains only in-frame clones and omits some. The sample has 65,000 to 85,000 clones, about nine tenths seen once; the top ten hold under 0.3%. Specimen: CD4+ T cells from peripheral blood mononuclear cells, collected after pregnancy. The receptors were gathered from a female donor with multiple sclerosis, enrolled in a pregnancy study.

This chain joins TRBV6-1 and TRBJ2-1; the match to TRBD1 covers 9 bases. Germline loops: CDR1 MNHNS, CDR2 SASEGT. The CDR3 loop spans 15 amino acids. Trimming at V came to 8 bases and at J to 6 bases, leaving 11 bases not matched to a gene. CDR3 protein: CASEITGTGINEQFF. CDR3 DNA sequence: TGTGCCAGCGAGATAACCGGGACAGGGATCAATGAGCAGTTCTTC.

J is TRBJ1-4 and V is TRBV30; 8 bases are shared with TRBD1. Per the germline V gene, CDR1 is GTSNPN and CDR2 is SVGIG (reference sequence). V trimming: 4 bases; J trimming: 3 bases; junction bases outside the gene matches: 1. The CDR3 has 13 residues. CDR3 in amino acids: CAWNRGANEKLFF. CDR3 nucleotides: TGTGCCTGGAACAGGGGGGCTAATGAAAAACTGTTTTTT. Filled out from reference TRBV30 and TRBJ1-4, the complete variable domain reads SQTIHQWPATLVQPVGSPLSLECTVEGTSNPNLYWYRQAAGRGLQLLFYSVGIGQISSEVPQNLSASRPQDRQFILSSKKLLLSDSGFYLCAWNRGANEKLFFGSGTQLSVL.

The V and J genes are TRBV7-8 and TRBJ2-1; 13 nucleotides line up with TRBD2. Germline V CDR1 and CDR2: SGHVS, FQNEAQ. The CDR3 extends over 15 amino acids. The J segment lost 9 bases and the V segment lost 5 bases, leaving 7 bases of the junction unmatched. The CDR3 spells CASSLGLAGVFEQFF. As DNA, the CDR3 is TGTGCCAGCAGCCTAGGACTAGCGGGAGTATTTGAGCAGTTCTTC.

V and J are TRBV30 and TRBJ1-6, with 7 bases that match TRBD1. V trimming: 5 bases; J trimming: 8 bases; junction bases outside the gene matches: 6. Looked up from germline, CDR1 is GTSNPN and CDR2 is SVGIG (reference sequence). This CDR3 comprises 13 residues. Here the CDR3 DNA reads TGTGCCTGGGAGGGGGCGGCGGATTCACCCCTCCACTTT. Its protein product is CAWEGAADSPLHF.

By proportion, this clone is medium-sized (0.01 to 0.1%). The V gene is TRBV7-2, the J gene TRBJ1-1, with no clear D. CDR1 is SGHTA, CDR2 FQGNSA, per germline. The CDR3 sequence is 13 residues long. The V gene lost 5 bases and the J gene lost 1 base, with 8 bases spanning the gap. CDR3 in DNA: TGTGCCAGCAGCCAGAGCGGGAACACTGAAGCTTTCTTT. As protein: CASSQSGNTEAFF.

V and J are TRBV29-1 and TRBJ1-2; no definite D call. Germline CDR1 SQVTM, CDR2 ANQGSEA. The length of the CDR3 is 11 residues. V was pared by 7 bases and J by 3 bases, with 9 bases between. CDR3 region: CSDSWHYGYTF. CDR3 DNA sequence: TGCAGCGATTCTTGGCACTATGGCTACACCTTC.

The chain links TRBV29-1 to TRBJ2-1; the D gene is possibly TRBD2 (5 bases). This CDR3 has 14 amino acids. Germline lookup yields CDR1 SQVTM and CDR2 ANQGSEA. Trimming shortened V by 6 bases and J by 9 bases, and 21 bases separated the two germline ends. This CDR3 reads CSVAGIASFGEQFF. CDR3 nucleotides: TGCAGCGTAGCCGGGATCGCATCGTTTGGTGAGCAGTTCTTC.

The gene calls are TRBV29-1 and TRBJ1-1; weak D call: TRBD1 (5 bases). This CDR3 is 12 amino acids long. V lost 3 bases and J 5 bases, leaving 10 bases between the germline ends. Looked up from germline, CDR1 is SQVTM and CDR2 is ANQGSEA. The CDR3 here is CSVDLGGTEAFF. The DNA for the CDR3 is TGCAGCGTTGATTTGGGGGGAACTGAAGCTTTCTTT.

The chain employs TRBV11-2 and TRBJ1-3, with D possibly being TRBD1 (5 bases). Trimming took 7 bases from V and 2 from J, leaving 12 bases between them. The V gene's germline CDR1 is SGHAT and CDR2 FQNNGV. The CDR3 spans 14 residues. CDR3 protein: CASTTGGTGNTIYF. DNA for the CDR3: TGTGCCAGCACCACTGGGGGGACTGGAAACACCATATATTTT. The full variable domain, in which reference TRBV11-2 and TRBJ1-3 provide the parts outside the CDR3, is EAGVAQSPRYKIIEKRQSVAFWCNPISGHATLYWYQQILGQGPKLLIQFQNNGVVDDSQLPKDRFSAERLKGVDSTLKIQPAKLEDSAVYLCASTTGGTGNTIYFGEGSWLTVV.

This clone was counted a few times. V and J are TRBV27 and TRBJ1-1; D gene ambiguous. The CDR3 loop spans 11 amino acids. Germline lookup yields CDR1 MNHEY and CDR2 SMNVEV (reference sequence). V was trimmed by 6 bases and J by 10 bases, leaving 12 bases between them. CDR3 DNA: TGTGCCAGCAGGGGAGGGATAGGAGCTTTCTTT. This translates into CASRGGIGAFF.

The rearrangement uses TRBV5-4 and TRBJ1-1; 7 bases are a match to TRBD1. V trimming: 4 bases; J trimming: 11 bases; junction bases outside the gene matches: 11. There are 13 residues in the CDR3. Germline CDR1 and CDR2: SGHNT and YYREEE (reference sequence). CDR3 in amino acids: CASSGRTGHAAFF. As DNA, the CDR3 is TGTGCCAGCAGCGGCCGGACAGGTCACGCGGCTTTCTTT.

The gene calls are TRBV18 and TRBJ2-7; D is possibly TRBD1 (5 bases). V dropped 6 bases and J dropped 4 bases, with 13 bases sitting between them. The CDR3 is 13 residues long. Germline values: CDR1 KGHSH, CDR2 LQKENI. The CDR3 spells CASSLPSGYEQYF. For the CDR3, the DNA is TGTGCCAGCTCTCTCCCCTCAGGGTACGAGCAGTACTTC.

This clone appeared once. The CDR3 sequence is CASSEGGHWGVSYNEQFF. The CDR3 DNA reads as TGTGCCAGCAGTGAGGGCGGACACTGGGGCGTCTCCTACAATGAGCAGTTCTTC. V usage is TRBV6-1 and J usage is TRBJ2-1; TRBD1 is a possible D gene (5 bases). CDR3 length equals 18 residues. CDR1 MNHNS and CDR2 SASEGT come from the germline V gene. Trimming removed 3 bases from V and 0 bases from J, with 18 bases in between.

As to this clone: A much larger clone differs by one base, so this may be a read error. In DNA form, the CDR3 reads TGTGCCAGCAGCCAAGGGACTAGCGGGAGGCGGTCCTACAATGGGCAGTTCTTC. This translates into CASSQGTSGRRSYNGQFF. The chain couples TRBV5-6 to TRBJ2-1; 15 bases map to TRBD2. Per the germline V gene, CDR1 is SGHDT and CDR2 is YYEEEE. This CDR3 has 18 residues.

The J gene is TRBJ1-1, the V gene TRBV10-1; 8 positions agree with TRBD1. Germline loops: CDR1 WNHNN, CDR2 SYGVQD (reference sequence). The CDR3 loop spans 16 amino acids. J lost 6 bases, V lost 3 bases, and 12 bases had no gene match. For the CDR3, the DNA is TGCGCCAGCAGTGACCATCGGACAGGGAGGTCGGCTGAAGCTTTCTTT. Protein sequence: CASSDHRTGRSAEAFF.

The rearrangement uses TRBV2 and TRBJ1-2; D may be TRBD1 (6 bases). Germline CDR1 reads SNHLY; CDR2 reads FYNNEI. The CDR3 consists of 12 residues. V was cut by 2 bases and J by 5 bases, with 6 bases left in between. The DNA of the CDR3 is TGTGCCAGCAGTGAACAGGGGTATGGCTACACCTTC. This gives the protein CASSEQGYGYTF.

This chain uses TRBV19 with TRBJ2-3; 7 bases align to TRBD1. The V gene end was trimmed by 5 bases and the J gene end by 1 base; junction bases not matched to a gene: 3. The CDR3 has 14 amino acids. Per germline, CDR1 LNHDA and CDR2 SQIVND (reference sequence). CDR3: CASSEGQGTDTQYF. CDR3 nucleotide sequence: TGTGCCAGTAGTGAAGGACAGGGCACAGATACGCAGTATTTT.

The chain recombines TRBV18 with TRBJ1-2, with D possibly matching TRBD1 (5 bases). Germline CDR1 reads KGHSH; CDR2 reads LQKENI. There are 15 residues in the CDR3. V lost 2 bases, J lost 2 bases, and 12 bases lay in between. The CDR3 coding sequence is TGTGCCAGCTCACCAATCCTCGGGGGGAACTATGGCTACACCTTC. It yields the protein CASSPILGGNYGYTF.

This chain uses TRBV29-1 with TRBJ1-1; D is ambiguous. Trimming stripped 0 bases from V and 7 bases from J, with 6 bases between. Germline V gives CDR1 SQVTM, CDR2 ANQGSEA. The CDR3 consists of 11 residues. For the CDR3, the DNA is TGCAGCGTTGAAGAAGCCAATGAAGCTTTCTTT. This translates into CSVEEANEAFF.